This TCR beta chain was retrieved from a study of blood T cell repertoires in COVID-19. A few counts support this clone. Seattle's cohort entered during active infection and was followed longitudinally. Clones were read by immunoSEQ multiplex PCR, and TCRdb kept only the in-frame ones, dropping some. This table holds under 250,000 clones, about 82% found once. This receptor was taken from a middle-aged man with COVID-19, enrolled during active disease. Sequencing was performed on peripheral blood.

CDR3 sequence reads: CASSQDTGNNYGYTF. The CDR3 DNA reads TGTGCCAGCAGCCAAGATACAGGGAATAACTATGGCTACACCTTC. The chain uses TRBV4-2 and TRBJ1-2; D is perhaps TRBD1 (6 bases). The germline gives CDR1 LGHNA, CDR2 YNFKEQ. The CDR3 spans 15 residues. V dropped 0 bases and J dropped 1 base, with 9 bases sitting between them.